The 18 T cell receptor beta chains below all came from one sample that was sequenced in a study of human T cells and chemical hapten exposure. TCRdb analysed the RACE reads with MiXCR anew, one entry per CDR3 protein. This sample carries tens of thousands of distinct CDR3 sequences, roughly 9.8% of them seen once, and the ten largest clones take 2.5% to 4%. The time point was: patch test 1, 2 weeks after DPC sensitization. Stated treatment: therapeutic diphenylcyclopropenone sensitization with weekly scalp DPC. Here the sequenced sample was whole blood, taken in connection with sensitization to the hapten diphenylcyclopropenone (DPC). These receptor sequences come from a woman between 35 and 50 years old with alopecia areata. Some clones in this sample may be carry-over from other donors' samples.

This clonotype was observed many times. The DNA of the CDR3 is TGTGCCAGCAGTAAACAGGGGGGACCCCAGCATTTT. Translating it yields CASSKQGGPQHF. The chain joins TRBV2 to TRBJ1-5, with 8 bases aligning to TRBD1. The CDR3 extends over 12 amino acids. J was trimmed by 10 bases and V by 5 bases; bases with no gene match: 4. Per germline, CDR1 SNHLY and CDR2 FYNNEI.

This clonotype was seen many times. The rearrangement joins TRBV7-9 to TRBJ1-2; 7 bases line up with TRBD1. This CDR3 comprises 13 residues. The germline V gene encodes CDR1 SEHNR and CDR2 FQNEAQ (reference sequence). V was pared by 8 bases and J by 3 bases, with 6 bases of the junction left unmatched. In nucleotides, the CDR3 is TGTGCCAGCGGTTTTCAGGGGGACTATGGCTACACCTTC. Translated: CASGFQGDYGYTF.

This clonotype came up many times. The rearrangement joins TRBV7-9 to TRBJ1-1, with TRBD1 as a possible D gene (6 bases). There are 13 residues in the CDR3. Germline V gene sequence: CDR1 SEHNR, CDR2 FQNEAQ (reference sequence). The V end lost 5 bases, the J end lost 6 bases, and 13 bases lay between the germline ends. Here the CDR3 reads CASSPEGESEAFF. CDR3 in DNA: TGTGCCAGCAGCCCCGAGGGGGAATCTGAAGCTTTCTTT. The full variable domain, completed using reference TRBV7-9 and TRBJ1-1, is DTGVSQNPRHKITKRGQNVTFRCDPISEHNRLYWYRQTLGQGPEFLTYFQNEAQLEKSRLLSDRFSAERPKGSFSTLEIQRTEQGDSAMYLCASSPEGESEAFFGQGTRLTVV.

On this clonotype: Possible read error: a much larger clone is one base away. The conserved phenylalanine or tryptophan normally closing the CDR3 is absent here, so this likely arose from a read error. The chain employs TRBV27 and TRBJ2-5; 8 bases are shared with TRBD2. The V and J ends lost 6 bases and 1 base, in that order; junction bases with no gene match: 13. CDR1 and CDR2 from the germline V gene are MNHEY and SMNVEV (reference sequence). This CDR3 has 17 residues. The CDR3 here is CASRGLGSGAFQETQYY. As DNA, the CDR3 is TGTGCCAGCAGGGGACTAGGCAGCGGGGCCTTCCAAGAGACCCAGTACTAC.

This clonotype was picked up a small number of times. The chain combines TRBV3-1 with TRBJ2-2; TRBD2 matches 7 bases. This CDR3 contains 15 residues. J was trimmed by 7 bases and V by 2 bases; bases with no gene match: 7. CDR1 LGHDT and CDR2 YNNKEL come from the germline V gene (reference sequence). This CDR3 is CASSQSAGYFGELFF. CDR3 nucleotides: TGTGCCAGCAGCCAATCAGCGGGGTACTTCGGGGAGCTGTTTTTT.

Ten or more counts support this clonotype. This chain links TRBV5-1 with TRBJ1-1, with D maybe TRBD1 (6 bases). Germline CDR1 SGHRS, CDR2 YFSETQ. V lost 0 bases and J 1 base, leaving 10 bases between the germline ends. The CDR3 is 15 amino acids. As DNA, the CDR3 is TGCGCCAGCAGCTTGGAGGGACAATCGAACACTGAAGCTTTCTTT. This encodes CASSLEGQSNTEAFF.

This clonotype was counted a few times. The chain joins TRBV21-1 to TRBJ2-1; the DNA was not used to check the table's D call, TRBD1. TRBV21-1 is reported as a pseudogene. The CDR3 length is 15 residues. In DNA form, the CDR3 reads TGTGCCTGCAGAAATGGGGAGGGGGCCCACAATGAGCAGTTCTTC. This translates into CACRNGEGAHNEQFF.

This clonotype was found many times. The chain is built from TRBV7-9 and TRBJ2-7; TRBD2 matches at 9 bases. Germline CDR1 is SEHNR and CDR2 is FQNEAQ (reference sequence). V lost 0 bases to trimming and J lost 3 bases; unmatched junction nucleotides: 6. The CDR3 is made up of 16 amino acids. The CDR3 here is CASSLALPSGNYEQYF. In DNA form, the CDR3 reads TGTGCCAGCAGCTTAGCGTTACCTAGCGGGAACTACGAGCAGTACTTC.

This clonotype has ten or more counts. V is TRBV20-1 and J is TRBJ2-1; D unresolved. This CDR3 has 14 amino acids. Deletions cut 0 bases from V and 6 bases from J, with 12 bases between. Germline CDR1 reads DFQATT; CDR2 reads SNEGSKA (reference sequence). The CDR3 nucleotides read TGCAGTGCTAGAGATGACGTCTATCCCAATGAGCAGTTCTTC. Translated: CSARDDVYPNEQFF.

This clonotype was seen repeatedly, ten times or more. The V gene is TRBV12-3 or TRBV12-4, the J gene TRBJ1-1; D is possibly TRBD1 (5 bases). Trimming shortened V by 3 bases and J by 12 bases, and 17 bases separated the two germline ends. The CDR3 length is 13 residues. CDR3 coding DNA: TGTGCCAGCAGTTTTTGGGGGGAGGTCGGGTCTTTCTTT. Protein: CASSFWGEVGSFF.

This clonotype was counted ten times or more. V gene TRBV12-3 or TRBV12-4 combines with J gene TRBJ1-2; D ambiguous. The CDR3 totals 17 residues. The V and J ends lost 3 bases and 3 bases respectively, with 20 bases between them. The CDR3 loop reads CASSLGRGAILDYGYTF. CDR3 DNA sequence: TGTGCCAGCAGTTTGGGGAGAGGTGCCATCCTAGACTATGGCTACACCTTC.

This clonotype was seen repeatedly, ten times or more. The chain has TRBV7-2 and TRBJ1-4; TRBD1 agrees at 10 bases. There are 15 residues in the CDR3. Looked up from germline, CDR1 is SGHTA and CDR2 is FQGNSA. V shed 4 bases, J shed 8 bases, and the junction held 7 bases outside the gene matches. CDR3 loop: CASSSRQGAMEKLFF. CDR3 nucleotide sequence: TGTGCCAGCAGCTCCCGACAGGGGGCAATGGAAAAACTGTTTTTT.

This clonotype was seen at least ten times. CDR3 protein: CASTRDSPPTGELFF. DNA of the CDR3: TGCGCCAGCACGCGGGACTCCCCACCCACCGGGGAGCTGTTTTTT. The chain has TRBV5-1 and TRBJ2-2; D may be TRBD2 (6 bases). The V end was cut by 6 bases, the J end by 4 bases, with 16 bases between. Germline CDR1 reads SGHRS; CDR2 reads YFSETQ. The CDR3 is 15 amino acids. The full variable domain, completed using reference TRBV5-1 and TRBJ2-2, is KAGVTQTPRYLIKTRGQQVTLSCSPISGHRSVSWYQQTPGQGLQFLFEYFSETQRNKGNFPGRFSGRQFSNSRSEMNVSTLELGDSALYLCASTRDSPPTGELFFGEGSRLTVL.

The sample holds many counts of this clonotype. The chain uses TRBV27 and TRBJ2-2, with a possible D match to TRBD1 (6 bases). The CDR3 loop spans 15 amino acids. Trimming took 4 bases from V and 0 from J, leaving 9 bases between them. Germline values: CDR1 MNHEY, CDR2 SMNVEV (reference sequence). CDR3: CASSSQGSNTGELFF. The CDR3 bases are TGTGCCAGCAGTTCGCAGGGGTCGAACACCGGGGAGCTGTTTTTT.

This clonotype was counted many times. For the CDR3, the DNA is TGTGCCAGCAGCTTAGGGCAGGGCGTTCAGCCCCAGCATTTT. Its translation: CASSLGQGVQPQHF. This chain links TRBV7-2 with TRBJ1-5, with D perhaps matching TRBD1 (5 bases). The CDR3 is 14 residues long. V dropped 1 base and J dropped 6 bases, with 10 bases sitting between them. The germline CDR1 and CDR2 sequences are SGHTA and FQGNSA. Variable domain in full (rest from reference TRBV7-2 and TRBJ1-5): GAGVSQSPSNKVTEKGKDVELRCDPISGHTALYWYRQSLGQGLEFLIYFQGNSAPDKSGLPSDRFSAERTGGSVSTLTIQRTQQEDSAVYLCASSLGQGVQPQHFGDGTRLSIL.

This clonotype was detected a few times. This CDR3 reads CASSQAPHRGWSYNEQFF. The CDR3 coding sequence is TGTGCCAGCAGCCAAGCCCCTCACCGGGGGTGGTCCTACAATGAGCAGTTCTTC. The chain carries TRBV14 and TRBJ2-1, with D perhaps TRBD2 (6 bases). Germline CDR1 and CDR2: SGHDN and FVKESK. The CDR3 contains 18 residues. Trimming took off 1 base at V and 1 base at J, with 17 bases between the two ends.

V and J are TRBV4-3 and TRBJ1-3; TRBD1 agrees at 10 bases. CDR3 length equals 18 residues. V trimming: 4 bases; J trimming: 0 bases; junction bases outside the gene matches: 9. Germline values: CDR1 LGHNA, CDR2 YSLEER. This chain's CDR3 is CASSPTGTGVFSGNTIYF. The CDR3 DNA is TGCGCCAGCAGCCCAACCGGGACAGGGGTTTTCTCTGGAAACACCATATATTTT.

The sample holds many counts of this clonotype. This sequence joins TRBV6-5 and TRBJ1-1, with a possible D match to TRBD1 (5 bases). Per germline, CDR1 MNHEY and CDR2 SVGAGI. The CDR3 loop spans 13 amino acids. The ends were cut back, 5 bases at V and 14 bases at J, with 21 bases in the middle. In nucleotides, the CDR3 is TGTGCCAGCAGTGACACCTTCTTCGACAGTCCCTTCTTT. Protein product: CASSDTFFDSPFF.